The source of this T cell receptor beta chain is a study of cytomegalovirus exposure and HLA in healthy donors. Study summary: The 100 to 150 validation repertoires and the approximately 690 first-cohort repertoires shared a platform, a later analysis reported. Overall study findings and caveats: With high specificity and sensitivity, the classifier reportedly diagnosed cytomegalovirus status. Despite most TCR sequences being rare, some public TCRs occurred in many donors.

A remark on this clone: Its antigen remains unidentified.

Trimming took 7 bases from V and 6 from J, leaving 15 bases between them. The germline gives CDR1 MNHEY, CDR2 SVGAGI. The CDR3 totals 14 residues. The assay was immunoSEQ multiplex PCR, and TCRdb's table has in-frame clones only and misses some. The sample contains 150,000 to 160,000 clones, around 84% of which appear only once. The sequencing sample was made of PBMCs. The receptor comes from a human donor in good health. J is TRBJ2-2 and V is TRBV6-5; perhaps TRBD2 as D (6 bases). The CDR3 is CASISPGVAGELFF. In DNA form, the CDR3 reads TGTGCCAGCATATCGCCGGGAGTGGCCGGGGAGCTGTTTTTT.